This T cell receptor beta chain was identified in a study of blood T cell repertoires in COVID-19. Measured with immunoSEQ multiplex PCR; TCRdb has only the in-frame clones, and not every one. The sample has over 250,000 clones, roughly 86% seen once. V gave up 10 bases and J gave up 6 bases; unmatched junction bases: 7. CDR1 is ENHRY, CDR2 SYGVKD, per germline. The CDR3 runs 14 residues. The receptor comes from a woman aged 30 to 39 with acute or convalescent COVID-19. The specimen sequenced was peripheral blood. This sequence joins TRBV10-3 and TRBJ2-2, with 11 bases fitting TRBD1. CDR3 amino acids: CASTGTGGAGELFF. The DNA of the CDR3 is TGTGCCAGCACCGGGACAGGGGGTGCCGGGGAGCTGTTTTTT.